This T cell receptor (beta chain) was recorded in a study of technical replicates of blood from several donors. Clones were sequenced by immunoSEQ multiplex PCR, and TCRdb holds only the in-frame ones, with some missing. The profile shows 100,000 or so clones, 96% of them singletons. This CDR3 is built from 19 residues. Trimming cost V 1 base and J 0 bases; bases outside gene matches: 13. Germline lookup yields CDR1 SGHDT and CDR2 YYEEEE. The sequence derives from a human donor in good health. The sample consisted of T cells isolated from PBMCs. The genes are TRBV5-6 and TRBJ1-3; 7 nucleotides line up with TRBD1. CDR3 amino acids: CASSLWGRRGLSSGNTIYF. The CDR3 bases are TGTGCCAGCAGCTTGTGGGGGAGAAGGGGGCTCTCCTCTGGAAACACCATATATTTT.